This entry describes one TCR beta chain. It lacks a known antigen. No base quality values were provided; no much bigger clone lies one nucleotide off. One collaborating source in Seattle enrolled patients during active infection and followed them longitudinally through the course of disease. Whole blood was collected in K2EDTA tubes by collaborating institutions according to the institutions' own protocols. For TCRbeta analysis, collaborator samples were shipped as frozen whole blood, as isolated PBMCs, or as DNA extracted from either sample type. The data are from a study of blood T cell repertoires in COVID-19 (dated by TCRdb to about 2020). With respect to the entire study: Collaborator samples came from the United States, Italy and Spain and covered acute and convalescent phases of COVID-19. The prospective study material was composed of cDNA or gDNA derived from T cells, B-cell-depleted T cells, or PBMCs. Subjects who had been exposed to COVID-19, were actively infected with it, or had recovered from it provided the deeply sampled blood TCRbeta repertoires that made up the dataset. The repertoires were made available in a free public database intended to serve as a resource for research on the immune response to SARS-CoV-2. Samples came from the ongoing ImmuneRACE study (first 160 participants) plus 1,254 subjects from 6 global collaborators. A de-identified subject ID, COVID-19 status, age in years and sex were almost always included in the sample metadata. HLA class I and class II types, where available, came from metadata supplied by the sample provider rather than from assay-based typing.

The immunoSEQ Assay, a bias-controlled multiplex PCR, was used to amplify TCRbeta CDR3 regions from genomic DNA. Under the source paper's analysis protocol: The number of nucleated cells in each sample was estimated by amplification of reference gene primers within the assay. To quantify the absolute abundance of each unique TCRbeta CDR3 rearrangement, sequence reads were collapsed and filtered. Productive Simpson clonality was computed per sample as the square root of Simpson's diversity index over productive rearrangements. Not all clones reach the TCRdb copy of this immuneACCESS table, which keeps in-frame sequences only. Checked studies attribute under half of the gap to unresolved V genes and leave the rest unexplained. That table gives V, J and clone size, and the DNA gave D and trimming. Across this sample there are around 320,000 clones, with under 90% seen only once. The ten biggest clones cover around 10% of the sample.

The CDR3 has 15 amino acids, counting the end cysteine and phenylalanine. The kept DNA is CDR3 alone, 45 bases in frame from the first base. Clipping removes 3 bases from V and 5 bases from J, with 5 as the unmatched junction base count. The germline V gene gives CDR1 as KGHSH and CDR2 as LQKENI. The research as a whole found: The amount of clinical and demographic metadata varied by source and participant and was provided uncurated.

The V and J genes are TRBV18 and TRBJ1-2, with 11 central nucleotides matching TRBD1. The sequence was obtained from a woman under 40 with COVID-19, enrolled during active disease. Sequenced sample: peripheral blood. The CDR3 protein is CASSPGQGARYGYTF. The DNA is TGTGCCAGCTCACCCGGACAGGGGGCTCGTTATGGCTACACCTTC.